This TCR beta chain appears in the sequencing data of a study of cytomegalovirus exposure and HLA in healthy donors. Study outcomes and limitations: Several of the most significant clusters appeared, in a later analysis, to be linked to common viral pathogens. Previously analyzed data showed that most TCR beta V segments were productive at a frequency of about 90% or about 30%.

CDR3 length: 14 amino acids. From germline, CDR1 is SGHDN and CDR2 FVKESK. V lost 3 bases and J 0 bases, leaving 8 bases between the germline ends. A multiplex PCR was run with 60 Vbeta primers and 13 Jbeta primers. Repertoires were generated with immunoSEQ multiplex PCR, while TCRdb's copy carries only in-frame clones and drops some. The sample includes fewer than 200,000 clones, 70% to 90% of them seen just once. Turning to this clone: What it recognizes is unknown.

Sequencing was done on a sample of PBMCs. This rearrangement joins TRBV14 to TRBJ1-2; a weak D match, TRBD1 (5 bases). This receptor was obtained from a woman younger than 30 in good health and CMV-seronegative. CDR3 sequence (DNA): TGTGCCAGCAGCCACCACAGGACTAACTATGGCTACACCTTC. The encoded protein is CASSHHRTNYGYTF.